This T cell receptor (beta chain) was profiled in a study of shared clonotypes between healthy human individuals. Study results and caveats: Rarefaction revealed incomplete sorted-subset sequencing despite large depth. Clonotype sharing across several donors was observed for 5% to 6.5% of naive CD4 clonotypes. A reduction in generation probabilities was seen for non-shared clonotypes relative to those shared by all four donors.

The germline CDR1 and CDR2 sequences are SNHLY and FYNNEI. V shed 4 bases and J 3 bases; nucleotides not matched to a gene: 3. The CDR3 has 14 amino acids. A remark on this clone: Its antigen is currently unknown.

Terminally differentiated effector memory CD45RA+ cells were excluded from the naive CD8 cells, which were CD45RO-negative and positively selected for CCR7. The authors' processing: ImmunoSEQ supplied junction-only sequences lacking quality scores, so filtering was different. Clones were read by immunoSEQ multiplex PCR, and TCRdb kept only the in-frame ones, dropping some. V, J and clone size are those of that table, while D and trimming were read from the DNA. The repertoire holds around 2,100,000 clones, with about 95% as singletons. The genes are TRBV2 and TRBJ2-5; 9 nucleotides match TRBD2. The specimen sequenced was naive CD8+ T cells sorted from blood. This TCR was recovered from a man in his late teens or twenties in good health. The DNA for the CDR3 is TGTGCCAGCAGTGCCGCGGGGGGGAAAGAGACCCAGTACTTC. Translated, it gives CASSAAGGKETQYF.